The 32 T cell receptor beta chains reported below all come from one sample, sequenced in a study of cytomegalovirus exposure and HLA in healthy donors. Primers: 60 Vbeta forward and 13 Jbeta reverse. TCRdb's table, derived via immunoSEQ multiplex PCR, lists solely in-frame clones and lacks some. Counted here are 130,000 or so clones, around 80% occurring once; the ten biggest clones make up 2.5% to 3%. The sample was PBMCs. The receptors come from a woman in her late teens or twenties in good health and CMV-seropositive.

The chain combines TRBV6-4 with TRBJ2-6, with 8 positions matching TRBD2. CDR1 and CDR2 (germline): MRHNA, SNTAGT. The CDR3 runs to 17 residues. V was pared by 2 bases and J by 0 bases, with 3 bases of the junction left unmatched. The CDR3 nucleotides are TGTGCCAGCAGTGACAAGCGGGGGCCCTCTGGGGCCAACGTCCTGACTTTC. Translating gives CASSDKRGPSGANVLTF.

The J gene is TRBJ2-3, the V gene TRBV28; 10 bases align to TRBD1. This CDR3 has 14 amino acids. The trim removed 6 bases at V and 6 bases at J, leaving 6 bases unmatched. Germline CDR1 and CDR2: MDHEN and SYDVKM. The CDR3 spells CASRGTGEADTQYF. The CDR3, as DNA: TGTGCCAGCAGAGGGACAGGGGAGGCGGATACGCAGTATTTT.

Here the CDR3 reads CASGLVLRQGPSGANVLTF. The CDR3 region has the DNA TGTGCTAGTGGTTTGGTACTGAGACAGGGACCTTCTGGGGCCAACGTCCTGACTTTC. The chain joins TRBV12-5 to TRBJ2-6; 7 bases fit TRBD1. Looked up from germline, CDR1 is LGHNT and CDR2 is FRNRAP. The CDR3 has 19 amino acids. Germline trimming cut 0 bases from V and 1 base from J; bases unmatched to any gene: 9.

The CDR3 is CASSTRQGQETQYF. DNA for the CDR3: TGTGCCAGCAGCACTCGACAGGGCCAAGAGACCCAGTACTTC. The rearrangement joins TRBV5-8 to TRBJ2-5; the match to TRBD1 covers 7 bases. This CDR3 is 14 amino acids long. The V gene end was trimmed by 4 bases and the J gene end by 1 base; junction bases not matched to a gene: 4. In germline, CDR1 is SGHTS, CDR2 YDEGEE.

The table lists this clone with a count of one. V usage is TRBV6-5 and J usage is TRBJ2-3; 7 bases fit TRBD2. Trimming removed 6 bases from V and 0 bases from J; junction bases left unmatched: 6. From germline, CDR1 is MNHEY and CDR2 SVGAGI. The CDR3 runs to 15 residues. The CDR3 DNA reads as TGTGCCAGCAGCAGAGCGGGAAACAGCACAGATACGCAGTATTTT. Protein product: CASSRAGNSTDTQYF.

This clone was seen once. The chain has TRBV21-1 and TRBJ1-5. TRBV21-1 is described as a pseudogene. The CDR3 is 15 residues long. CDR3 sequence (DNA): TGTGCCAGCCGAAAAGGCGGGGGGCGATTACAGCCCCAGCATTTT. Protein product: CASRKGGGRLQPQHF.

The V and J genes are TRBV2 and TRBJ2-1, with 11 bases identical to TRBD2. CDR1 is SNHLY, CDR2 FYNNEI, per germline. V was clipped by 7 bases and J by 9 bases; unmatched bases: 8. The CDR3 length is 14 residues. CDR3 region: CASIELAGGGEQFF. CDR3 DNA sequence: TGTGCCAGCATAGAGCTAGCGGGGGGAGGTGAGCAGTTCTTC.

As for this clone: The same CDR3 can be traced to other DNA sequences in this sample. The V gene is TRBV9, the J gene TRBJ2-5, with 11 bases aligning to TRBD2. Germline CDR1 SGDLS, CDR2 YYNGEE. Losses at the gene ends were 0 bases for V and 5 bases for J; bases not matched to a gene: 3. CDR3 size: 15 residues. The CDR3 reads CASSVAGTSGETQYF. As DNA, the CDR3 is TGTGCCAGCAGCGTAGCTGGGACTAGCGGCGAGACCCAGTACTTC.

Worth noting for this clone: One end of the junction is discordant with germline, which a read error may explain. The chain joins TRBV7-7 to TRBJ2-7; weak D call: TRBD2 (6 bases). Germline CDR1 reads SSHAT; CDR2 reads FNYEAQ (reference sequence). The CDR3 is made up of 14 amino acids. The CDR3 sequence is CASSLALGGYEQYF. CDR3 DNA: TGTGCTAGCAGCTTAGCCCTGGGGGGTTACGAGCAGTACTTC.

This rearrangement joins TRBV11-1 to TRBJ2-2, with D possibly being TRBD1 (6 bases). The CDR3 totals 16 residues. Germline-derived CDR1 and CDR2 are SGHAT and FQDESV (reference sequence). V was pared by 4 bases and J by 4 bases, with 16 bases between. The CDR3 DNA reads as TGTGCCAGCAGCTCGTTCGGACAGTGGGCCACCGGGGAGCTGTTTTTT. Its protein product is CASSSFGQWATGELFF.

The rearrangement uses TRBV7-3 and TRBJ2-2; tentatively, D is TRBD2 (7 bases). Trimming pared 0 bases from V and 4 bases from J, leaving 15 bases between. The CDR3 sequence is 17 residues long. Germline CDR1 reads SGHTA; CDR2 reads FQGTGA. CDR3 in amino acids: CASSLTGGGGGTGELFF. DNA of the CDR3: TGTGCCAGCAGCTTAACGGGAGGGGGAGGCGGCACCGGGGAGCTGTTTTTT.

This clone turned up a few times. V and J are TRBV13 and TRBJ2-5; 8 nucleotides line up with TRBD2. The CDR3 sequence is 14 residues long. Germline V gene data show CDR1 as PRHDT and CDR2 as FYEKMQ (reference sequence). V gave up 3 bases and J gave up 5 bases; unmatched junction bases: 5. For the CDR3, the DNA is TGTGCCAGCAGCTTCTCGGGGGGGGCCGAGACCCAGTACTTC. Amino acid sequence: CASSFSGGAETQYF.

This clone appeared a single time. J is TRBJ1-4 and V is TRBV19, with D perhaps TRBD1 (5 bases). This CDR3 comprises 12 residues. V was shortened by 9 bases and J by 2 bases, with 7 bases between the two germline ends. CDR1 is LNHDA, CDR2 SQIVND, per germline (reference sequence). CDR3 sequence: CARGQTNEKLFF. CDR3 nucleotide sequence: TGTGCCAGGGGGCAGACTAATGAAAAACTGTTTTTT.

This clone was recorded only once. V is TRBV6-6 and J is TRBJ2-7; TRBD2 is a possible D gene (6 bases). This CDR3 contains 13 residues. Looked up from germline, CDR1 is MNHNY and CDR2 is SVGAGI (reference sequence). V was cut by 6 bases and J by 0 bases, with 9 bases left in between. The DNA for the CDR3 is TGTGCCAGCAGCCAGGGACTCTCCTACGAGCAGTACTTC. Residues: CASSQGLSYEQYF.

This clone was seen only once. The CDR3 nucleotides read TGTGCCTGGAGTGTACTAGGAGGGGTCTACAATGAGCAGTTCTTC. Translation gives CAWSVLGGVYNEQFF. V is TRBV30 and J is TRBJ2-1; TRBD2 is a possible D gene (6 bases). The germline V and J ends were trimmed by 0 bases and 3 bases, with 12 bases remaining between them. The CDR3 is made up of 15 amino acids. Per germline, CDR1 GTSNPN and CDR2 SVGIG (reference sequence).

The rearrangement links TRBV2 to TRBJ1-6; 9 bases agree with TRBD1. Germline CDR1 is SNHLY and CDR2 is FYNNEI. With V trimmed by 6 bases and J by 7 bases, 4 bases remained unmatched. There are 14 residues in the CDR3. The CDR3 nucleotides are TGTGCCAGCAGCCTCGGACAGGGGAATTCACCCCTCCACTTT. This gives the protein CASSLGQGNSPLHF.

The chain combines TRBV15 with TRBJ1-5; 10 positions agree with TRBD1. Germline V gene sequence: CDR1 LNHNV, CDR2 YYDKDF (reference sequence). Trimming cost V 1 base and J 6 bases; bases outside gene matches: 6. The CDR3 runs 16 residues. CDR3 in amino acids: CATSRGGTGVPQPQHF. The CDR3 nucleotides read TGTGCCACCAGCAGAGGAGGGACAGGGGTCCCTCAGCCCCAGCATTTT.

This chain uses TRBV12-5 with TRBJ2-7, with D unclear. Between the trimmed V and J ends, which lost 1 base and 0 bases, there was a span of 13 bases. This CDR3 has 16 amino acids. Germline CDR1 reads LGHNT; CDR2 reads FRNRAP. The CDR3 region is CASGLADTDSSYEQYF. The CDR3 DNA reads TGTGCTAGTGGTTTGGCTGACACGGATAGCTCCTACGAGCAGTACTTC.

This chain connects TRBV5-4 to TRBJ2-4, with 9 bases aligning to TRBD2. The CDR3 runs 17 residues. After removal of 1 base from V and 0 bases from J, the junction contained 5 bases not matched to a gene. Germline-derived CDR1 and CDR2 are SGHNT and YYREEE (reference sequence). CDR3 coding DNA: TGTGCCAGCAGCTTGATAAGCGGGGGGCTAGCCAAAAACATTCAGTACTTC. Translating gives CASSLISGGLAKNIQYF.

In DNA form, the CDR3 reads TGTGCCAGCAGACACAGGGATCTCGAGCAGTACTTC. It yields the protein CASRHRDLEQYF. V and J are TRBV2 and TRBJ2-7; a possible D gene is TRBD1 (6 bases). The germline V gene has CDR1 SNHLY and CDR2 FYNNEI. Trimming removed 6 bases from V and 6 bases from J, with 12 bases in between. The CDR3 spans 12 residues.

Concerning this clone itself: One end of the junction is discordant with germline, which a read error may explain. J is TRBJ1-3 and V is TRBV6-6, with TRBD1 identical over 8 bases. The CDR3 has 15 amino acids. In germline, CDR1 is MNHNY, CDR2 SVGAGI (reference sequence). CDR3 sequence (DNA): TGTGCCAGCAGCCGACAGGGGTTCACTGGACACACCACATATTTT. This gives the protein CASSRQGFTGHTTYF.

The chain has TRBV13 and TRBJ2-7; D is possibly TRBD2 (8 bases). Trimming stripped 5 bases from V and 4 bases from J, with 21 bases between. The germline V gene has CDR1 PRHDT and CDR2 FYEKMQ (reference sequence). The CDR3 extends over 16 amino acids. The CDR3 bases are TGTGCCAGCAGCCTACTACGGACAGGCGGGGGGTACGAGCAGTACTTC. Translation gives CASSLLRTGGGYEQYF.

The V and J genes are TRBV30 and TRBJ1-1, with a possible D match to TRBD1 (5 bases). The CDR3 has 12 residues. CDR1 GTSNPN and CDR2 SVGIG come from the germline V gene (reference sequence). Trimming pared 8 bases from V and 6 bases from J, leaving 16 bases between. CDR3 DNA sequence: TGTGCCCATGTTCAAGGGGTCTCTGAAGCTTTCTTT. Protein: CAHVQGVSEAFF. The full variable domain, with the rest looked up from reference TRBV30 and TRBJ1-1, is SQTIHQWPATLVQPVGSPLSLECTVEGTSNPNLYWYRQAAGRGLQLLFYSVGIGQISSEVPQNLSASRPQDRQFILSSKKLLLSDSGFYLCAHVQGVSEAFFGQGTRLTVV.

The CDR3: CASSPAQGVTEAFF. The CDR3, as DNA: TGTGCCAGCAGTCCGGCACAGGGAGTCACTGAAGCTTTCTTT. J is TRBJ1-1 and V is TRBV27, with a possible D match to TRBD1 (6 bases). V lost 5 bases, J lost 4 bases, and 14 bases lay in between. Germline V gene sequence: CDR1 MNHEY, CDR2 SMNVEV (reference sequence). The CDR3 is made up of 14 amino acids.

This clone was counted a few times. Mismatch with germline at one junction end may stem from a read error. This CDR3 reads CASSLITSGAQGTQYF. CDR3 nucleotides: TGTGCCAGCAGCTTAATAACTAGCGGAGCTCAAGGGACCCAGTACTTC. This rearrangement joins TRBV7-8 to TRBJ2-5; 8 positions match TRBD2. Germline V gene lookup returns CDR1 SGHVS and CDR2 FQNEAQ. CDR3 length: 16 amino acids.

The V gene is TRBV19, the J gene TRBJ1-3; D is ambiguous. This CDR3 is 12 amino acids long. Trimming removed 6 bases from V and 1 base from J, with 4 bases in between. In germline, CDR1 is LNHDA, CDR2 SQIVND (reference sequence). The CDR3 nucleotides read TGTGCCAGTAGCCCATCTGGAAACACCATATATTTT. Amino acid sequence: CASSPSGNTIYF.

The chain couples TRBV5-1 to TRBJ2-6; 7 nucleotides line up with TRBD1. CDR1 is SGHRS and CDR2 is YFSETQ in the germline V gene. The CDR3 runs to 15 residues. V trimming: 6 bases; J trimming: 2 bases; junction bases outside the gene matches: 5. CDR3 sequence: CASTIGGAGANVLTF. The CDR3 coding sequence is TGCGCCAGCACCATAGGGGGCGCTGGGGCCAACGTCCTGACTTTC.

The chain combines TRBV5-1 with TRBJ2-7; a weak D match, TRBD2 (6 bases). CDR1 is SGHRS and CDR2 is YFSETQ in the germline V gene. The CDR3 consists of 16 residues. Trimming shortened V by 4 bases and J by 7 bases, and 24 bases separated the two germline ends. CDR3 DNA sequence: TGCGCCAGCAGCGAATACACCGGGACTCCGGCGGGGGAGCAGTACTTC. This codes for CASSEYTGTPAGEQYF.

V gene TRBV7-9 combines with J gene TRBJ2-1, with D unclear. The V end lost 7 bases, the J end lost 3 bases, and 10 bases lay between the germline ends. Germline-derived CDR1 and CDR2 are SEHNR and FQNEAQ (reference sequence). This CDR3 region has 13 residues. CDR3 region: CASIPPNYNEQFF. The CDR3, as DNA: TGTGCCAGCATCCCCCCAAACTACAATGAGCAGTTCTTC.

This clone has more than one count but fewer than ten. J is TRBJ2-1 and V is TRBV2; 10 bases are a match to TRBD2. Germline lookup yields CDR1 SNHLY and CDR2 FYNNEI. Germline trimming cut 4 bases from V and 7 bases from J; bases unmatched to any gene: 7. The CDR3 consists of 15 residues. DNA for the CDR3: TGTGCCAGCAGTGTTTTAGCGGGGGGCCGGAATGAGCAGTTCTTC. Protein sequence: CASSVLAGGRNEQFF.

This clone was detected only once. This sequence joins TRBV4-1 and TRBJ1-3, with unresolved D. CDR1 and CDR2 (germline): MGHRA, YSYEKL. CDR3 length: 15 amino acids. Trimming cost V 4 bases and J 0 bases, with 10 bases left between them. CDR3 DNA sequence: TGCGCCAGCAGCCGGCTAGTAGTCTCTGGAAACACCATATATTTT. Protein sequence: CASSRLVVSGNTIYF.

The genes are TRBV11-3 and TRBJ2-1, with a possible D match to TRBD1 (6 bases). This CDR3 region has 13 residues. Germline V gives CDR1 SGHNT, CDR2 YENEEA. Trimming shortened V by 5 bases and J by 5 bases, and 10 bases separated the two germline ends. CDR3 DNA: TGTGCCAGCAGCCGAGAGGGGGACAATGAGCAGTTCTTC. This gives the protein CASSREGDNEQFF.